These T cell receptor beta chains were read from a single sample in a study of T-cell reconstitution after alpha-beta-depleted transplantation in children. TCRdb re-called the PCR reads with MiXCR, one entry per CDR3 protein. Seen here are about 480,000 distinct CDR3 sequences, roughly an eighth observed once, and the top ten hold less than 6.5%. The sample in question was PBMCs from the stem cell graft donor, obtained from the stem cell graft. Source of these receptors: a human donor who donated a stem cell graft to a child with combined immunodeficiency. Each CDR3 is given with its conserved first and last residue. A D gene is named only where the DNA matches it firmly. Not every row has a clone size; where given, it reads once, few, many or a size class.

d_call: TRBD1
clone_size: NA
j_call: TRBJ2-5
v_call: TRBV3-1
cdr3_nt: TGTGCCAGCAGCCAAGGGACAGGACCCAAGAACACCCAGTACTTC
cdr3_aa: CASSQGTGPKNTQYF

d_call: TRBD1
clone_size: few
j_call: TRBJ2-5
v_call: TRBV20-1
cdr3_nt: TGCAGTGCTAGAAGACAGGGGGGAGAGACCCAGTACTTC
cdr3_aa: CSARRQGGETQYF

d_call: NA
clone_size: many
j_call: TRBJ2-7
v_call: TRBV4-2
cdr3_nt: TGTGCCAGCAGCCAAGTGGAGTCCAGGAACTACGAGCAGTACTTC
cdr3_aa: CASSQVESRNYEQYF

d_call: NA
clone_size: NA
j_call: TRBJ2-1
v_call: TRBV12-3/TRBV12-4
cdr3_nt: TGTGCCACCTCCTCCAGTTATGAGCAGTTCTTC
cdr3_aa: CATSSSYEQFF

d_call: NA
clone_size: many
j_call: TRBJ2-2
v_call: TRBV6-2/TRBV6-3
cdr3_nt: TGTGCCAGCACCAATAGCGGAAACACCGGGGAGCTGTTTTTT
cdr3_aa: CASTNSGNTGELFF

d_call: TRBD1
clone_size: NA
j_call: TRBJ1-3
v_call: TRBV20-1
cdr3_nt: TGCAGTGCTAGGGGGTTCGGGACAGGGGTTCTCTCTGGAAACACCATATATTTT
cdr3_aa: CSARGFGTGVLSGNTIYF

d_call: NA
clone_size: NA
j_call: TRBJ2-7
v_call: TRBV2
cdr3_nt: TGTGCCAGCAGTGTACGACAGGTGGCCTACGAGCAGTACTTC
cdr3_aa: CASSVRQVAYEQYF

d_call: TRBD1
clone_size: NA
j_call: TRBJ1-1
v_call: TRBV6-5
cdr3_nt: TGTGCCAGCAGTTACTCGACAGGGGGTTTCTGGAACACTGAAGCTTTCTTT
cdr3_aa: CASSYSTGGFWNTEAFF

d_call: TRBD1
clone_size: NA
j_call: TRBJ2-4
v_call: TRBV12-3/TRBV12-4
cdr3_nt: TGTGCCAGCAGGACAGGGTCTTCCAACATTCAGTACTTC
cdr3_aa: CASRTGSSNIQYF

d_call: NA
clone_size: NA
j_call: TRBJ1-3
v_call: TRBV20-1
cdr3_nt: TGCAGTGCCTCTCGGGATTCTGGAAACACCATATATTTT
cdr3_aa: CSASRDSGNTIYF

d_call: NA
clone_size: few
j_call: TRBJ2-7
v_call: TRBV29-1
cdr3_nt: TGCAGCGCCGCGACAGGTGCCTACGAGCAGTACTTC
cdr3_aa: CSAATGAYEQYF

d_call: NA
clone_size: few
j_call: TRBJ1-5
v_call: TRBV4-2
cdr3_nt: TGTGCCAGCAGCCAAACTCCCGGGGTAGAACAGCCCCAGCATTTT
cdr3_aa: CASSQTPGVEQPQHF

d_call: TRBD2
clone_size: few
j_call: TRBJ2-3
v_call: TRBV6-5
cdr3_nt: TGTGCCAGCAGTTACTCCGGGACGGGGGGGAGGACAGATACGCAGTATTTT
cdr3_aa: CASSYSGTGGRTDTQYF

d_call: NA
clone_size: NA
j_call: TRBJ2-7
v_call: TRBV3-1
cdr3_nt: TGTGCCAGCAGCCCTCGAGGGGGGGTTGCGTCCTACGAGCAGTACTTC
cdr3_aa: CASSPRGGVASYEQYF

d_call: TRBD2
clone_size: few
j_call: TRBJ2-1
v_call: TRBV3-1
cdr3_nt: TGTGCCAGCAGCCACCTAAGAGGTAGCGGGAGAAGGAATGAGCAGTTCTTC
cdr3_aa: CASSHLRGSGRRNEQFF

d_call: NA
clone_size: few
j_call: TRBJ2-7
v_call: TRBV15
cdr3_nt: TGTGCCACCAGGGCCGGGCATTTATCCTACGAGCAGTACTTC
cdr3_aa: CATRAGHLSYEQYF

d_call: TRBD2
clone_size: many
j_call: TRBJ2-7
v_call: TRBV20-1
cdr3_nt: TGCAGTGCTACCTACGGGGGGTGGTCCTACGAGCAGTACTTC
cdr3_aa: CSATYGGWSYEQYF

d_call: NA
clone_size: many
j_call: TRBJ1-5
v_call: TRBV7-6
cdr3_nt: TGTGCCAGCAGCTCTCAATTGGATCAGCCCCAGCATTTT
cdr3_aa: CASSSQLDQPQHF

d_call: NA
clone_size: few
j_call: TRBJ2-4
v_call: TRBV6-1
cdr3_nt: TGTGCCAGCAGCGTCCTTGTGGCAGGGAACGCCAAAAACATTCAGTACTTC
cdr3_aa: CASSVLVAGNAKNIQYF

d_call: NA
clone_size: many
j_call: TRBJ2-2
v_call: TRBV4-3
cdr3_nt: TGCGCCAGCAGCCAAGTATCAACGAACACCGGGGAGCTGTTTTTT
cdr3_aa: CASSQVSTNTGELFF